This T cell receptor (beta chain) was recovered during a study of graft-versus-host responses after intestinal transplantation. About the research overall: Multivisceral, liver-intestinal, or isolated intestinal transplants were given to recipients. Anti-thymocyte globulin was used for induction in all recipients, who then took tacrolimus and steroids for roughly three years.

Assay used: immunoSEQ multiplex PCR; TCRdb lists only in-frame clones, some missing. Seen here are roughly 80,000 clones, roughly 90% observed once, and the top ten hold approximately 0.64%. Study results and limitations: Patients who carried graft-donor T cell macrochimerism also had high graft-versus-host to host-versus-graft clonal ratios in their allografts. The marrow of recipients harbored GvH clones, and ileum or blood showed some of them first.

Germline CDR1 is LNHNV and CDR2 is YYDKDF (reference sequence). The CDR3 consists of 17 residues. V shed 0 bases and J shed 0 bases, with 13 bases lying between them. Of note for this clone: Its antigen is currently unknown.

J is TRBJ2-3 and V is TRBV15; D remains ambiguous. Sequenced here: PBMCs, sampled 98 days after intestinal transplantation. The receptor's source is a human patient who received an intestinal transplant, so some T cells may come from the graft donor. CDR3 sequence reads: CATSRDLRVSSTDTQYF. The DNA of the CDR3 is TGTGCCACCAGCAGAGATCTAAGGGTTTCTAGCACAGATACGCAGTATTTT.